The rows below give T cell receptor beta chains drawn from one sample of a study of Graves' ophthalmopathy and Graves' hyperthyroidism. TCRdb fed the multiplex PCR reads into MiXCR, producing one record per CDR3 protein. There are a few hundred thousand distinct CDR3 sequences in the sample; under 40% occur only once, and roughly 4.5% lies in the top ten. Material: peripheral blood or thyroid tissue (not recorded which). The receptors originated from an adult man with Graves' hyperthyroidism. Each CDR3 is given without its conserved first and last residue. The order of the fields is V gene, J gene, CDR3 protein.

TRBV6-5	TRBJ2-5	ASSYGWRETQY
TRBV4-1	TRBJ1-2	ASSPWTGDGYT
TRBV9	TRBJ2-2	ASSVDLGELF
TRBV7-6	TRBJ1-2	ASSKATGTGDGYT
TRBV2	TRBJ1-1	ATGQGNSGYTEAF
TRBV14	TRBJ2-7	ASSLPLAGVYEQY
TRBV12-3/TRBV12-4	TRBJ1-6	ASSLGVSTAPLH
TRBV27	TRBJ2-7	ASSPGSYEEY
TRBV2	TRBJ2-3	ASSFRGPGTDTQY
TRBV5-5	TRBJ1-3	ASSLYGDWSSGNTIY
TRBV7-9	TRBJ2-5	ASSPDRASGERETQY
TRBV14	TRBJ2-1	ASSVVGRSSYNEQF
TRBV7-9	TRBJ2-5	ASSLASKGRIQETQY
TRBV7-9	TRBJ1-2	ASSLADQGGYT
TRBV6-5	TRBJ2-5	ASRDTSGVETQY
TRBV12-3/TRBV12-4	NA	ASSSRDRANNEQF
TRBV5-6	TRBJ2-3	ASSYRGDTQY
TRBV9	TRBJ1-1	ASSVGSGAVRTEAF
TRBV9	TRBJ2-3	ASSVSGSSSSQY
TRBV9	TRBJ2-7	ASSVGSADSYEQY
TRBV6-5	TRBJ1-5	ASSYSGYHQPQH
TRBV6-5	TRBJ2-7	ASSYSGTGVDEQY
TRBV10-3	TRBJ1-2	AISDSGTGVNYGYT
TRBV12-3/TRBV12-4	TRBJ1-4	ASSRGGNEKLF
TRBV14	TRBJ2-1	ASSRTRSGRDNEQF
TRBV7-9	TRBJ2-7	AGSPSGGLPYEQY
TRBV5-1	TRBJ2-7	ASSLASSLTEQY
TRBV7-9	TRBJ2-2	ASEIGELF
TRBV7-2	TRBJ1-1	ASSLEELNIEAF
TRBV19	TRBJ1-5	ASSIAGTGNQPQH
TRBV12-5	TRBJ2-5	ASGLVLAGSGETQY
TRBV10-3	TRBJ2-3	AIGPSEGLAGGDTQY
TRBV19	TRBJ1-2	ASSIMGTGELGYT
TRBV29-1	TRBJ1-5	SVIREAGWTQH
TRBV10-2	TRBJ2-3	ASSELGRATDTQY
TRBV5-1	TRBJ2-2	ASSLSIRGELF
TRBV7-3	TRBJ1-5	ASSPTGDQPQH
TRBV11-2	TRBJ2-2	ASSSDRILGGELF
TRBV2	TRBJ1-2	ASSPYEADYGYT
TRBV29-1	TRBJ2-2	SVGTSPSSGELF
TRBV5-1	TRBJ2-5	ASSLVLAGGNQETQY
TRBV19	TRBJ1-5	ASSHRDRVGNQPQH
TRBV5-1	TRBJ1-5	ASSLVARAVGPQH
TRBV7-6	TRBJ2-3	ASSLASFTDTQY
TRBV19	TRBJ2-7	ASSIGGRTYEQY
TRBV7-2	TRBJ1-5	AWDTGGTQPQH
TRBV7-8	TRBJ2-5	ASSFTGTQETQY
TRBV2	TRBJ1-1	ASSLQGHEAF
TRBV7-6	TRBJ2-7	ASSLQALHTYEQY
TRBV18	TRBJ2-7	ASSPQQGADEQY
TRBV24-1	TRBJ1-2	ATSDPGYGGYT
TRBV20-1	TRBJ2-7	SARDSGTGGSYEQY